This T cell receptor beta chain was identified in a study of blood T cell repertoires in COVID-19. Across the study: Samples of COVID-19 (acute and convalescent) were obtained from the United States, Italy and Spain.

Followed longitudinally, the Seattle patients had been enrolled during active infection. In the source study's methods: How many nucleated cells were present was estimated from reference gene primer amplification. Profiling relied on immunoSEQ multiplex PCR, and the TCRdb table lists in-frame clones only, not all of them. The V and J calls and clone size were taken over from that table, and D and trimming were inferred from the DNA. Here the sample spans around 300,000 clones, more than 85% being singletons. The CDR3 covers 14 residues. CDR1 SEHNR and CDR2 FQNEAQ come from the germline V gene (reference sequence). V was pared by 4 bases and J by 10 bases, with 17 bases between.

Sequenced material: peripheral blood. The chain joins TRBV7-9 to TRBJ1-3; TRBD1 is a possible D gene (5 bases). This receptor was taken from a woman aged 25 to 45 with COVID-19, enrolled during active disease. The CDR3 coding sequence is TGTGCCAGCAGCTCGAACCGGGACTGGTCTACCATATATTTT. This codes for CASSSNRDWSTIYF.